These T cell receptor beta chains were read from a single sample in a study of T cell changes during pregnancy in multiple sclerosis. TCRdb keeps only in-frame clones here, not all; method: immunoSEQ multiplex PCR. This table holds some 80,000 clones, 94% found once. The specimen comprised CD4+ T cells from peripheral blood mononuclear cells, sampled after pregnancy. The source of these receptors is a female donor with multiple sclerosis, enrolled in a pregnancy study. Both conserved end residues are part of each CDR3. A D gene is named only where the DNA matches it firmly. Clone size is stated in some rows and not others, as once, few, many or a class when expanded.

j_gene | d_gene | v_gene | abundance | CDR3aa | CDR3nt
TRBJ2-7 | TRBD1 | TRBV4-1 | - | CASSQVGTGHYDEQYF | TGCGCCAGCAGCCAAGTTGGGACAGGCCACTACGACGAGCAGTACTTC
TRBJ1-1 | TRBD1 | TRBV28 | - | CASSLPPGGYTEAFF | TGTGCCAGCAGTTTACCCCCAGGGGGCTACACTGAAGCTTTCTTT
TRBJ1-1 | TRBD1 | TRBV6-5 | - | CASSLLRGLGTEAFF | TGTGCCAGCAGCCTATTGAGGGGGCTGGGGACTGAAGCTTTCTTT
TRBJ2-7 | - | TRBV6-5 | - | CASRPYGRSYEQYF | TGTGCCAGCAGGCCGTATGGCAGATCCTACGAGCAGTACTTC
TRBJ2-1 | - | TRBV6-1 | - | CASTRVNEQFF | TGTGCCAGCACCAGGGTGAATGAGCAGTTCTTC
TRBJ2-5 | TRBD2 | TRBV18 | - | CASSPSSGSFETQYF | TGTGCCAGCTCACCATCTAGCGGGAGTTTTGAGACCCAGTACTTC
TRBJ2-7 | - | TRBV6-1 | - | CASSTKLVSEQYF | TGTGCCAGCAGTACAAAACTAGTTAGCGAGCAGTACTTC
TRBJ2-7 | TRBD1 | TRBV30 | - | CARGQGIYEQYF | TGTGCCAGGGGACAGGGGATCTACGAGCAGTACTTC
TRBJ2-2 | - | TRBV7-9 | once | CASSPQGNTGELFF | TGTGCCAGCAGCCCACAGGGAAACACCGGGGAGCTGTTTTTT
TRBJ1-2 | - | TRBV5-8 | - | CASSLGWGDYGYTF | TGTGCCAGCAGCTTGGGATGGGGGGACTATGGCTACACCTTC
TRBJ1-2 | TRBD1 | TRBV5-1 | - | CASRFRSGTEEGYTF | TGCGCCAGCAGATTCCGATCCGGGACAGAGGAAGGCTACACCTTC
TRBJ2-7 | TRBD2 | TRBV29-1 | - | CSVGGLASYEQYF | TGCAGCGTTGGGGGACTAGCGTCCTACGAGCAGTACTTC